This entry describes one T cell receptor beta chain. What it binds is not known. Both 60 Vbeta primers and 13 Jbeta primers went into the PCR. Measured with immunoSEQ multiplex PCR; TCRdb has only the in-frame clones, and not every one. The data contain under 150,000 clones, roughly four fifths of them seen just once; the ten biggest clones take up over 2.5%. This entry comes from a study of cytomegalovirus exposure and HLA in healthy donors. The wider study: Membership in the Caucasian-associated ancestry cluster was found for about four fifths of roughly 400 genotyped donors.

Findings of the study overall: An analysis done earlier found most TCR beta V segments productive about 90% or about 30% of the time.

This receptor was taken from a male donor in good health and CMV-seronegative. The source material was PBMCs.

The CDR3 here is CASSSPYRDPYEQYF. DNA of the CDR3: TGTGCCAGTAGTAGTCCTTACAGGGACCCCTACGAGCAGTACTTC. The chain uses TRBV19 and TRBJ2-7, with D perhaps TRBD1 (6 bases). Germline loops: CDR1 LNHDA, CDR2 SQIVND (reference sequence). Trimming left V 4 bases short and J 2 bases short, with 15 bases between. The length of the CDR3 is 15 residues.